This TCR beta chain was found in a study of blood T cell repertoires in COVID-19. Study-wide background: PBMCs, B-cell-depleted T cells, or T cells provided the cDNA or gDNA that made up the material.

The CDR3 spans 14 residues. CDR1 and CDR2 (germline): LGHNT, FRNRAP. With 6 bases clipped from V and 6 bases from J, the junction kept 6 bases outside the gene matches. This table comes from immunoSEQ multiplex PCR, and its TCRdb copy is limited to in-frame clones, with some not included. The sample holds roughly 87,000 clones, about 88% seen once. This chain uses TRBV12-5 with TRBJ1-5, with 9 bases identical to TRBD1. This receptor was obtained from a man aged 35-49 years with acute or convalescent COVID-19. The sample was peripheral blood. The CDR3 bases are TGTGCTAGTGGCGGGGACAGGGTAACTCAGCCCCAGCATTTT. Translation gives CASGGDRVTQPQHF.